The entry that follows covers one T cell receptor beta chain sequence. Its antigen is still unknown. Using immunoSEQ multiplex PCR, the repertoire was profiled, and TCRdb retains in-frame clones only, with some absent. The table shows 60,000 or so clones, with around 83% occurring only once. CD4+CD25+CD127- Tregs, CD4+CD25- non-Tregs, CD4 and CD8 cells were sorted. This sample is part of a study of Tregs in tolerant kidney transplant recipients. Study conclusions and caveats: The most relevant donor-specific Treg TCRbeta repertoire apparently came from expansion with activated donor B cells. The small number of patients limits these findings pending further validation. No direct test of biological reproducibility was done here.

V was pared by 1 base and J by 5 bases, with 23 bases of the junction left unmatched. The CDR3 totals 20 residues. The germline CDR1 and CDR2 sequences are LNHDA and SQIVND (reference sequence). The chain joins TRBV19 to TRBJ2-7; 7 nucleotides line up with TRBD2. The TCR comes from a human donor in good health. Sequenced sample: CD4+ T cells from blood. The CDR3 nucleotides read TGTGCCAGTAGTATAGCCTTGGTGGGTCGGGTCGGGGGGTATAGAAACGAGCAGTACTTC. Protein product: CASSIALVGRVGGYRNEQYF.